These 22 T cell receptor beta chains share one sample of origin, sequenced in a study of vaccination effects on CD4 cells after COVID-19. Measured with immunoSEQ multiplex PCR; TCRdb has only the in-frame clones, and not every one. This table has more than 12,000 clones, roughly 75% appearing once. Before sequencing took place, the ViraFEST assay used viral peptide pools to expand antigen-specific CD4+ T cells. Culture proceeded for nine to ten days, and CD4+ T cells were then isolated. All study participants received two doses of BNT162b2 or mRNA-1273 vaccine. Antigens for these TCRs are unknown. The source material was CD4+ T cells from PBMCs cultured with HCoV-NL63 spike peptides, sampled after COVID-19 vaccination. Source of these receptors: a human donor who received a COVID-19 vaccine.

V is TRBV5-4 and J is TRBJ1-2, with D tentatively TRBD1 (5 bases). The V gene lost 3 bases and the J gene lost 1 base, with 10 bases spanning the gap. The CDR3 runs 14 residues. The germline CDR1 and CDR2 sequences are SGHNT and YYREEE (reference sequence). DNA for the CDR3: TGTGCCAGCAGCTGGGACGGCCTTAACTATGGCTACACCTTC. Translating it yields CASSWDGLNYGYTF. Filled out from reference TRBV5-4 and TRBJ1-2, the complete variable domain reads ETGVTQSPTHLIKTRGQQVTLRCSSQSGHNTVSWYQQALGQGPQFIFQYYREEENGRGNFPPRFSGLQFPNYSSELNVNALELDDSALYLCASSWDGLNYGYTFGSGTRLTVV.

CDR3 sequence reads: CASSSLSGTRSSYEQYF. The CDR3 DNA is TGTGCCAGCAGCTCACTCTCCGGGACACGGAGCTCCTACGAGCAGTACTTC. V is TRBV11-2 and J is TRBJ2-7; D possibly corresponds to TRBD1 (6 bases). V lost 4 bases and J 0 bases, leaving 19 bases between the germline ends. Germline CDR1 is SGHAT and CDR2 is FQNNGV. The CDR3 extends over 17 amino acids.

This chain joins TRBV3-1 (or the pseudogene TRBV3-2) and TRBJ2-3, with 12 bases aligning to TRBD2. The ends lost 7 bases at V and 2 bases at J; junction bases unmatched: 4. CDR3 length equals 15 residues. Germline CDR1 and CDR2: LGHDT and YNNKEL (reference sequence). The CDR3 region is CASTTSGGITDTQYF. CDR3 sequence (DNA): TGTGCCAGCACGACTAGCGGGGGTATCACAGATACGCAGTATTTT.

The genes are TRBV28 and TRBJ2-3; TRBD2 aligns across 7 bases. This CDR3 comprises 14 residues. V lost 8 bases to trimming and J lost 4 bases; unmatched junction nucleotides: 9. CDR1 is MDHEN, CDR2 SYDVKM, per germline. CDR3 in amino acids: CASSPSGEADTQYF. The CDR3 DNA reads TGTGCCAGCTCCCCTAGCGGTGAAGCAGATACGCAGTATTTT.

In DNA, the CDR3 is TGTGCCAGCAGTGTGTACAGACAGGTTAGAAACACCGGGGAGCTGTTTTTT. This codes for CASSVYRQVRNTGELFF. The V call is TRBV6-1, the J call TRBJ2-2, with D perhaps TRBD1 (6 bases). The V gene's germline CDR1 is MNHNS and CDR2 SASEGT. CDR3 length equals 17 residues. Trimming cost V 4 bases and J 2 bases, with 17 bases left between them.

The V and J genes are TRBV29-1 and TRBJ1-1; D remains ambiguous. Trimming shortened V by 4 bases and J by 0 bases, and 9 bases separated the two germline ends. CDR1 is SQVTM, CDR2 ANQGSEA, per germline. CDR3 size: 13 residues. The CDR3 sequence is CSVGMKMNTEAFF. CDR3 bases: TGCAGCGTTGGTATGAAAATGAACACTGAAGCTTTCTTT.

The chain has TRBV7-2 and TRBJ1-6; 7 nucleotides match TRBD1. The CDR3 covers 13 residues. The V gene's germline CDR1 is SGHTA and CDR2 FQGNSA. V was pared by 5 bases and J by 14 bases, with 9 bases of the junction left unmatched. CDR3 sequence (DNA): TGTGCCAGCAGCCCCCGACAGGGACCCACCCTCCACTTT. Protein: CASSPRQGPTLHF.

The chain carries TRBV14 and TRBJ1-3; a weak D match, TRBD1 (5 bases). Trimming removed 0 bases at V and 9 bases at J, with 12 bases between. This CDR3 spans 14 amino acids. Germline CDR1 SGHDN, CDR2 FVKESK. For the CDR3, the DNA is TGTGCCAGCAGCCAAGACCCCCTCGGGGGCACCATATATTTT. Translation: CASSQDPLGGTIYF. Based on the CDR3 plus reference TRBV14 and TRBJ1-3, the full variable domain is EAGVTQFPSHSVIEKGQTVTLRCDPISGHDNLYWYRRVMGKEIKFLLHFVKESKQDESGMPNNRFLAERTGGTYSTLKVQPAELEDSGVYFCASSQDPLGGTIYFGEGSWLTVV.

This clone was detected only once. V and J are TRBV20-1 and TRBJ2-5; D unclear. Germline V lookup: CDR1 DFQATT, CDR2 SNEGSKA (reference sequence). There are 10 residues in the CDR3. Trimming pared 3 bases from V and 5 bases from J, leaving 4 bases between. The chain's CDR3 is CSASGETQYF. The CDR3 DNA reads TGCAGTGCTAGCGGTGAGACCCAGTACTTC.

This clone was counted a few times. DNA of the CDR3: TGCGCCAGCAGCTTGGGTTTGGACGAGCAGTACTTC. Residues: CASSLGLDEQYF. V gene TRBV5-1 combines with J gene TRBJ2-7, with unresolved D. Germline V gene sequence: CDR1 SGHRS, CDR2 YFSETQ. The length of the CDR3 is 12 residues. V gave up 0 bases and J gave up 5 bases, with 6 bases separating them. Supplemented by reference TRBV5-1 and TRBJ2-7, the full variable domain reads KAGVTQTPRYLIKTRGQQVTLSCSPISGHRSVSWYQQTPGQGLQFLFEYFSETQRNKGNFPGRFSGRQFSNSRSEMNVSTLELGDSALYLCASSLGLDEQYFGPGTRLTVT.

The rearrangement joins TRBV30 to TRBJ2-1, with a possible D match to TRBD2 (5 bases). Trimming took off 4 bases at V and 5 bases at J, with 12 bases between the two ends. The CDR3 consists of 13 residues. CDR1 is GTSNPN, CDR2 SVGIG, per germline (reference sequence). The CDR3 reads CAWKLERNNEQFF. The CDR3 DNA follows: TGTGCCTGGAAGTTGGAGCGGAACAATGAGCAGTTCTTC.

The V gene is TRBV3-1 (or the pseudogene TRBV3-2), the J gene TRBJ1-2; D gene unclear. The length of the CDR3 is 14 residues. Germline CDR1 reads LGHDT; CDR2 reads YNNKEL (reference sequence). The germline V and J ends were trimmed by 5 bases and 0 bases, with 10 bases remaining between them. Written as DNA, the CDR3 is TGTGCCAGCAGCTTCCGACGGGCTAACTATGGCTACACCTTC. It codes for CASSFRRANYGYTF.

This clone was recorded only once. V gene TRBV5-6 combines with J gene TRBJ2-7; D gene unclear. CDR1 SGHDT and CDR2 YYEEEE come from the germline V gene. The CDR3 loop spans 14 amino acids. V was trimmed by 2 bases and J by 1 base, leaving 10 bases between them. The CDR3 region is CASSFSTASYEQYF. CDR3 in DNA: TGTGCCAGCAGCTTTTCTACGGCTTCCTACGAGCAGTACTTC.

The chain couples TRBV7-2 to TRBJ2-7; no clear D. CDR3 size: 13 residues. Trimming cost V 1 base and J 6 bases, with 10 bases left between them. Germline CDR1 SGHTA, CDR2 FQGNSA. The DNA of the CDR3 is TGTGCCAGCAGCTTAGGATTCACTCGCGAGCAGTACTTC. It is translated as CASSLGFTREQYF.

This clone appeared once. The chain carries TRBV28 and TRBJ1-2, with D possibly TRBD1 on 6 matching bases. In germline, CDR1 is MDHEN, CDR2 SYDVKM. Trimming removed 7 bases from V and 4 bases from J, with 19 bases in between. This CDR3 spans 15 amino acids. The CDR3 sequence is CASITISGTSYGYTF. The CDR3 DNA is TGTGCCAGCATTACCATTTCCGGGACAAGCTATGGCTACACCTTC.

This clone was found a few times. The chain combines TRBV18 with TRBJ1-2; D gene uncertain. CDR1 and CDR2 (germline): KGHSH, LQKENI. This CDR3 comprises 13 residues. The ends were cut back, 2 bases at V and 2 bases at J, with 6 bases in the middle. Here the CDR3 DNA reads TGTGCCAGCTCACCAGGAGGGAACTATGGCTACACCTTC. Encoded protein: CASSPGGNYGYTF.

The CDR3 coding sequence is TGTGCCAGCAGTTCTAGGAGGGCAGGGCAGCCCCAGCATTTT. It yields the protein CASSSRRAGQPQHF. The V and J genes are TRBV6-6 and TRBJ1-5; possible D gene TRBD1, 5 bases. The germline V gene has CDR1 MNHNY and CDR2 SVGAGI (reference sequence). The V end was cut by 4 bases, the J end by 7 bases, with 14 bases between. The CDR3 has 14 residues.

The chain recombines TRBV3-1 (or the pseudogene TRBV3-2) with TRBJ1-3; 7 nucleotides match TRBD1. This CDR3 spans 18 amino acids. Germline V gene sequence: CDR1 LGHDT, CDR2 YNNKEL (reference sequence). Unmatched junction bases numbered 14, after V lost 3 bases and J lost 3 bases. CDR3 amino acids: CASSHPGQAVGIGNTIYF. CDR3 nucleotide sequence: TGTGCCAGCAGCCACCCCGGACAGGCCGTTGGCATTGGAAACACCATATATTTT.

This clone has just one count. The rearrangement uses TRBV25-1 and TRBJ2-1, with a possible D match to TRBD1 (5 bases). Between the trimmed V and J ends, which lost 6 bases and 8 bases, there was a span of 17 bases. Germline values: CDR1 MGHDK, CDR2 SYGVNS. This CDR3 has 14 amino acids. CDR3 sequence: CASSIPGQGDEQFF. CDR3 DNA sequence: TGTGCCAGCAGCATTCCGGGCCAGGGTGATGAGCAGTTCTTC.

This chain connects TRBV6-2 or TRBV6-3 to TRBJ1-5; tentatively, D is TRBD1 (5 bases). This CDR3 comprises 15 residues. Between the trimmed V and J ends, which lost 2 bases and 7 bases, there was a span of 15 bases. CDR1 is MNHEY and CDR2 is SVGEGT in the germline V gene. The DNA for the CDR3 is TGTGCCAGCAGTTACCGCCCACGGGGGAGGCAGCCCCAGCATTTT. Amino acid sequence: CASSYRPRGRQPQHF.

The chain carries TRBV2 and TRBJ1-2; tentative D call: TRBD1 (5 bases). The CDR3 spans 15 residues. The germline V gene has CDR1 SNHLY and CDR2 FYNNEI. V was cut by 4 bases and J by 7 bases, with 19 bases left in between. CDR3 sequence reads: CASSAAGGVVGGYTF. The CDR3 coding sequence is TGTGCCAGCAGTGCTGCCGGAGGGGTCGTTGGTGGCTACACCTTC. The full variable domain, its missing parts supplied by reference TRBV2 and TRBJ1-2, is EPEVTQTPSHQVTQMGQEVILRCVPISNHLYFYWYRQILGQKVEFLVSFYNNEISEKSEIFDDQFSVERPDGSNFTLKIRSTKLEDSAMYFCASSAAGGVVGGYTFGSGTRLTVV.

The chain combines TRBV6-5 with TRBJ1-5; D is unresolved. The CDR3 is made up of 13 amino acids. Trimming shortened V by 0 bases and J by 3 bases, and 3 bases separated the two germline ends. Germline V gives CDR1 MNHEY, CDR2 SVGAGI. CDR3 in amino acids: CASSYSANQPQHF. CDR3 DNA: TGTGCCAGCAGTTACTCCGCCAATCAGCCCCAGCATTTT.